This passage covers 22 T cell receptor beta chains from one sample sequenced in a study of blood T cells in healthy people across ages. Then a second PCR, running roughly 6 to 11 cycles, was carried out with a sample-barcoded 5' primer and a J-beta primer mix. MiXCR, applied by TCRdb to the 5' RACE reads, yields one record per CDR3 protein. Among 1.8 million or so distinct CDR3 sequences listed, around 40% were seen once. The sample taken for sequencing was blood. The receptors stem from a human donor in good health.

This clonotype was counted only a few times. The V gene is TRBV15, the J gene TRBJ1-2, with a possible D match to TRBD1 (6 bases). The CDR3 has 14 amino acids. Per germline, CDR1 LNHNV and CDR2 YYDKDF (reference sequence). V gave up 7 bases and J gave up 3 bases, with 15 bases separating them. Here the CDR3 reads CATTLDRMYYGYTF. CDR3 coding DNA: TGTGCCACCACCCTTGACAGGATGTACTATGGCTACACCTTC.

This clonotype was recorded a few times. The chain combines TRBV20-1 with TRBJ1-2; D perhaps matches TRBD1 (5 bases). The germline V and J ends were trimmed by 4 bases and 8 bases, with 17 bases remaining between them. In germline, CDR1 is DFQATT, CDR2 SNEGSKA (reference sequence). The CDR3 runs to 13 residues. CDR3 loop: CSAKTQGWEGYTF. CDR3 nucleotide sequence: TGCAGTGCTAAAACCCAGGGCTGGGAGGGCTACACCTTC.

The chain uses TRBV12-3 or TRBV12-4 and TRBJ1-5; D not resolved. V lost 6 bases to trimming and J lost 4 bases, with 7 bases between them. The CDR3 is made up of 12 amino acids. In DNA form, the CDR3 reads TGTGCCAGCAGAGTCGAAAATCAGCCCCAGCATTTT. Protein: CASRVENQPQHF.

This clonotype was seen more than once but under ten times. The chain has TRBV10-3 and TRBJ1-1; the D gene is possibly TRBD1 (5 bases). V lost 3 bases and J lost 0, with 23 bases in between. Germline lookup yields CDR1 ENHRY and CDR2 SYGVKD. This CDR3 contains 19 residues. The CDR3, as DNA: TGTGCCATCAGTGATGTGACAGCAAACAGATTATTCATGAACACTGAAGCTTTCTTT. As protein: CAISDVTANRLFMNTEAFF.

In this sample, this clonotype turned up a few times. The V and J genes are TRBV7-2 and TRBJ2-7; D tentatively reads TRBD1 or TRBD2 (5 bases each). Between the trimmed V and J ends, which lost 1 base and 0 bases, there was a span of 13 bases. Germline V CDR1 and CDR2: SGHTA, FQGNSA. This CDR3 has 16 residues. Here the CDR3 reads CASSLVWAGSSYEQYF. The CDR3 nucleotides are TGTGCCAGCAGCTTAGTGTGGGCAGGGAGCTCCTACGAGCAGTACTTC.

This clonotype was recorded a few times. V usage is TRBV27 and J usage is TRBJ2-5; no clear D. Trimming removed 3 bases from V and 3 bases from J, with 17 bases in between. The CDR3 totals 16 residues. The germline V gene has CDR1 MNHEY and CDR2 SMNVEV (reference sequence). The CDR3 sequence is CASSLSFRLGEETQYF. The CDR3 DNA reads as TGTGCCAGCAGTTTGTCGTTCCGTCTAGGAGAAGAGACCCAGTACTTC.

This sequence joins TRBV20-1 and TRBJ2-3; no reliable D call. Per the germline V gene, CDR1 is DFQATT and CDR2 is SNEGSKA (reference sequence). There are 16 residues in the CDR3. Trimming removed 6 bases from V and 1 base from J, with 20 bases in between. The CDR3: CSAKRTVWVRTDTQYF. In DNA, the CDR3 is TGCAGTGCCAAAAGGACCGTGTGGGTGCGCACAGATACGCAGTATTTT.

The rearrangement links TRBV7-8 to TRBJ1-6; no definite D call. The CDR3 runs 14 residues. Germline CDR1 is SGHVS and CDR2 is FQNEAQ. Trimming removed 2 bases at V and 13 bases at J, with 15 bases between. The CDR3 sequence is CASSLTQAPGPLHF. The CDR3 DNA is TGTGCCAGCAGCTTAACGCAGGCCCCTGGGCCCCTCCACTTT.

This clonotype appeared a few times. In DNA, the CDR3 is TGTGCCAGCAGCTTAGCGGGGGGGTTTAGGGAAAAACTGTTTTTT. Its translation is CASSLAGGFREKLFF. This chain uses TRBV7-2 with TRBJ1-4; perhaps TRBD1 as D (5 bases). There are 15 residues in the CDR3. V lost 0 bases, J lost 8 bases, and 13 bases lay in between. Germline CDR1 and CDR2: SGHTA and FQGNSA.

This clonotype occurred a few times. V and J are TRBV29-1 and TRBJ1-5; D gene unclear. V lost 6 bases and J 3 bases, leaving 15 bases between the germline ends. Germline CDR1 is SQVTM and CDR2 is ANQGSEA. The CDR3 contains 14 residues. The CDR3 nucleotides are TGCAGCGTCGCAACCGGGTTCGACAATCAGCCCCAGCATTTT. It encodes CSVATGFDNQPQHF.

This clonotype was detected only a few times. This sequence joins TRBV20-1 and TRBJ2-5; D might be TRBD1 or TRBD2, each matching 6 bases. Trimming shortened V by 2 bases and J by 1 base, and 11 bases separated the two germline ends. The CDR3 spans 14 residues. Germline V gives CDR1 DFQATT, CDR2 SNEGSKA (reference sequence). DNA for the CDR3: TGCAGTGCTAGATACCCGGGGGCCCAAGAGACCCAGTACTTC. This sequence encodes CSARYPGAQETQYF.

The rearrangement uses TRBV10-3 and TRBJ2-7; no clear D gene. The V end lost 3 bases, the J end lost 5 bases, and 8 bases lay between the germline ends. CDR1 is ENHRY and CDR2 is SYGVKD in the germline V gene. The CDR3 has 12 amino acids. CDR3 bases: TGTGCCATCAGTGATGGGTTCCACGAGCAGTACTTC. Amino acid sequence: CAISDGFHEQYF.

This clonotype was detected only a few times. The chain combines TRBV7-6 with TRBJ1-5, with 9 bases matching TRBD1. Trimming at V came to 5 bases and at J to 5 bases, leaving 4 bases not matched to a gene. Germline-derived CDR1 and CDR2 are SGHVS and FNYEAQ. The CDR3 has 14 amino acids. This CDR3 is CASSPWTGDQPQHF. The CDR3 region has the DNA TGTGCCAGCAGCCCTTGGACAGGGGATCAGCCCCAGCATTTT.

The chain employs TRBV20-1 and TRBJ2-7; D gene ambiguous. V shed 1 base and J shed 1 base, with 14 bases lying between them. Germline CDR1 DFQATT, CDR2 SNEGSKA (reference sequence). CDR3 length equals 15 residues. CDR3 residues: CSARVWRQQSYEQYF. CDR3 coding DNA: TGCAGTGCTAGAGTTTGGAGACAACAATCCTACGAGCAGTACTTC.

Remarks on this clonotype: The junction does not match germline at one end; this may be a read error. The chain couples TRBV20-1 to TRBJ2-5, with 8 positions matching TRBD1. The tail of the sequence fits TRBJ2-7 better, so the J call may be wrong. CDR1 is DFQATT and CDR2 is SNEGSKA in the germline V gene (reference sequence). CDR3 length: 12 residues. In nucleotides, the CDR3 is TGCAGTGTTAGATTTACAGGGGGCGAGCAGTACTTC. It encodes CSVRFTGGEQYF.

This clonotype was picked up many times. This sequence joins TRBV29-1 and TRBJ1-2, with D possibly TRBD1 on 6 matching bases. The CDR3 length is 14 residues. Germline loops: CDR1 SQVTM, CDR2 ANQGSEA. V was trimmed by 0 bases and J by 4 bases, leaving 12 bases between them. CDR3 residues: CSVEEGGRSYGYTF. In DNA form, the CDR3 reads TGCAGCGTTGAAGAGGGGGGGCGTAGCTATGGCTACACCTTC. The complete variable domain, with remaining parts taken from reference TRBV29-1 and TRBJ1-2, reads SAVISQKPSRDICQRGTSLTIQCQVDSQVTMMFWYRQQPGQSLTLIATANQGSEATYESGFVIDKFPISRPNLTFSTLTVSNMSPEDSSIYLCSVEEGGRSYGYTFGSGTRLTVV.

DNA for the CDR3: TGTGCCAGCTCACCCGCTTGGGGACAGGGGGCCACTGAGCAGTTCTTC. It translates to CASSPAWGQGATEQFF. The V and J genes are TRBV18 and TRBJ2-1, with 12 bases lining up with TRBD1. Germline lookup yields CDR1 KGHSH and CDR2 LQKENI. The CDR3 is made up of 16 amino acids. Losses at the gene ends were 3 bases for V and 9 bases for J; bases not matched to a gene: 9.

A note on this clonotype: One end of the junction is discordant with germline, which a read error may explain. The chain recombines TRBV4-1 with TRBJ1-2; D perhaps matches TRBD1 (5 bases). This CDR3 region has 16 residues. Germline CDR1 MGHRA, CDR2 YSYEKL. The CDR3 DNA reads as TGCGCCAGCAGCCAAGGACAGTCTCCAGATGGGGATGGCTACATCTTC. As protein: CASSQGQSPDGDGYIF.

The sample holds a few counts of this clonotype. J is TRBJ2-6 and V is TRBV7-3; no clear D. CDR3 length equals 15 residues. V was cut by 5 bases and J by 0 bases, with 8 bases left in between. Germline V gives CDR1 SGHTA, CDR2 FQGTGA. CDR3 in amino acids: CASSPQHSGANVLTF. Here the CDR3 DNA reads TGTGCCAGCAGCCCCCAGCACTCTGGGGCCAACGTCCTGACTTTC.

This clonotype appeared a few times. The chain links TRBV29-1 to TRBJ2-1, with 8 bases lining up with TRBD1. Trimming at V came to 1 base and at J to 10 bases, leaving 6 bases not matched to a gene. Germline CDR1 SQVTM, CDR2 ANQGSEA. This CDR3 region has 13 residues. The CDR3 protein is CSVEGSGGQEQFF. CDR3 coding DNA: TGCAGCGTTGAAGGGTCAGGGGGCCAAGAGCAGTTCTTC.

The chain employs TRBV20-1 and TRBJ2-1; D is perhaps TRBD2 (7 bases). The germline V gene encodes CDR1 DFQATT and CDR2 SNEGSKA (reference sequence). The CDR3 has 17 residues. This CDR3 reads CGGGSPFPLCSYNEQFF. The CDR3 region has the DNA TGCGGGGGGGGCAGCCCCTTCCCACTGTGCTCCTACAATGAGCAGTTCTTC.

This clonotype was recorded only once. A read error is possible here, since a much larger clone lies one base away. CDR3 DNA sequence: TGTGCCAGCGGCTCAGGACTCTTTCCTAACTATGGCTACACCTTC. Protein sequence: CASGSGLFPNYGYTF. The rearrangement joins TRBV7-8 to TRBJ1-2; D not resolved. The CDR3 runs 15 residues. Deletions cut 8 bases from V and 0 bases from J, with 16 bases between. Per the germline V gene, CDR1 is SGHVS and CDR2 is FQNEAQ.